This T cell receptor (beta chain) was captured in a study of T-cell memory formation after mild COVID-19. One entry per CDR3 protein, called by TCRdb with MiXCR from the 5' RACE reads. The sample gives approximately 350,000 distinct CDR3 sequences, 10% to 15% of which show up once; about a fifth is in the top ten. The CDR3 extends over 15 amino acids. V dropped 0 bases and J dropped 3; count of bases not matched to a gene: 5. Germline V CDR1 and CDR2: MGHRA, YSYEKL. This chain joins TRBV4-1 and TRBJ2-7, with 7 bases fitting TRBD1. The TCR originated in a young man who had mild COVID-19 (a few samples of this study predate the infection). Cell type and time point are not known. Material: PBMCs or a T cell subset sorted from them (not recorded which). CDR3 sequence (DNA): TGCGCCAGCAGCCAAGAAGGGGCAGGGGGCTACGAGCAGTACTTC. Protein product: CASSQEGAGGYEQYF.